The entry that follows covers one T cell receptor (beta chain) sequence. The sample originates from a study of cytotoxic CD8 clonotypes in ibrutinib-treated CLL. Study in general: Timing of response sample collection was a median around eleven months after treatment start, with a range of 6 to 36.

There are 12 residues in the CDR3. Germline V gene data show CDR1 as SGHVS and CDR2 as FNYEAQ. Trimming took 5 bases from V and 2 from J, leaving 7 bases between them. Clones were read by immunoSEQ multiplex PCR, and TCRdb kept only the in-frame ones, dropping some. The repertoire has some 200,000 clones, more than 65% of them found once; the top ten carry approximately 6.3%. The TCR originated in a human donor with chronic lymphocytic leukemia. The rearrangement uses TRBV7-6 and TRBJ2-7; no reliable D call. The specimen comprised PBMCs, sampled after 12 months of ibrutinib treatment. The DNA for the CDR3 is TGTGCCAGCAGCCCAGGACCCTACGAGCAGTACTTC. Encoded protein: CASSPGPYEQYF. The full variable domain, in which reference TRBV7-6 and TRBJ2-7 provide the parts outside the CDR3, is GAGVSQSPRYKVTKRGQDVALRCDPISGHVSLYWYRQALGQGPEFLTYFNYEAQQDKSGLPNDRFSAERPEGSISTLTIQRTEQRDSAMYRCASSPGPYEQYFGPGTRLTVT.